Listed below are T cell receptor beta chains from one sample, sequenced in a study of PD-1 blockade in classical Hodgkin lymphoma. Profiling relied on immunoSEQ multiplex PCR, and the TCRdb table lists in-frame clones only, not all of them. The sample shows roughly 49,000 clones, around 87% of them seen only once. The sample consisted of peripheral blood mononuclear cells (PBMCs), taken before the fourth cycle of nivolumab. All receptors come from a human donor with classical Hodgkin lymphoma. The CDR3 runs from the conserved cysteine through the conserved F or W. The D gene is left open where the match is weak.

length | J | V | D | DNA | CDR3
12 | TRBJ2-5 | TRBV6-1 | . | TGTGCCAGCAGCTGGGGGCGGGAGACCCAGTACTTC | CASSWGRETQYF
15 | TRBJ2-1 | TRBV19 | . | TGTGCCAGTAGTGATCGGACAGGGAGGGAAAATGAGCAGTTCTTC | CASSDRTGRENEQFF
12 | TRBJ2-1 | TRBV10-3 | . | TGTGCCATCACCGAGTCCCTCCATGAGCAGTTCTTC | CAITESLHEQFF
14 | TRBJ2-7 | TRBV10-2 | . | TGCGCCAGCAGTGAGCCAATTTGGACCTACGAGCAGTACTTC | CASSEPIWTYEQYF
16 | TRBJ2-1 | TRBV14 | TRBD2 | TGTGCCAGCAGCCAACGCGCTAGCGGAAGATACAATGAGCAGTTCTTC | CASSQRASGRYNEQFF
14 | TRBJ1-2 | TRBV21-1 | . | TGTGCCAGATTAAGGGGAGGGGGCGGAGAGGGCTACACCTTC | CARLRGGGGEGYTF
15 | TRBJ2-3 | TRBV5-1 | . | TGCGCCAGCAGCTTGGCCGGCTACCGCACAGATACGCAGTATTTT | CASSLAGYRTDTQYF
11 | TRBJ1-1 | TRBV30 | . | TGTGCCTGGAATAGGAACACTGAAGCTTTCTTT | CAWNRNTEAFF
15 | TRBJ2-1 | TRBV5-1 | . | TGCGCCAGCAGCTTGTGGGGGCCTTTCAGCAATGAGCAGTTCTTC | CASSLWGPFSNEQFF
13 | TRBJ2-3 | TRBV9 | . | TGTGCCAGCAGCGCACGTAGCCCAGATACGCAGTATTTT | CASSARSPDTQYF
15 | TRBJ1-1 | TRBV7-9 | TRBD1 | TGTGCCAGCAGCTGGGGACAGCGAGTGAACACTGAAGCTTTCTTT | CASSWGQRVNTEAFF
16 | TRBJ1-5 | TRBV2 | . | TGTGCCAGCAGTGAATGGGCCTACATGTCTAATCAGCCCCAGCATTTT | CASSEWAYMSNQPQHF
15 | TRBJ1-4 | TRBV6-5 | . | TGTGCCAGCAGTTACTTTGGGCAGGAGAATGAAAAACTGTTTTTT | CASSYFGQENEKLFF